In its sample, the clone carrying this T cell receptor (beta chain) was seen many times. For Graves' hyperthyroidism to be stable, ophthalmopathy could not progress within 18 months. Germline values: CDR1 MNHNS, CDR2 SASEGT. V lost 4 bases and J lost 6; bases outside the gene matches: 12. The CDR3 has 16 amino acids. This sample is part of a study of T cells in Graves' hyperthyroidism and ophthalmopathy. Researchers took RNA transcripts and amplified the TCR beta CDR3 regions from them. The HTBI primer set drove a first-round RT-PCR of the TCR CDR3. TCRdb recomputed calls from the multiplex PCR reads with MiXCR, one row per CDR3 protein. The sample shows about 520,000 distinct CDR3 sequences, 20% to 25% of them seen only once.

The sample consisted of blood. The V call is TRBV6-1, the J call TRBJ2-7, with 10 bases matching TRBD1. The TCR originated in a man between 18 and 35 years old with Graves' hyperthyroidism. This CDR3 reads CASSVLPGQGLREQYF. The CDR3 DNA follows: TGTGCCAGCAGTGTTTTACCGGGACAGGGGCTTCGCGAGCAGTACTTC.